What follows describes a single T cell receptor beta chain. This record comes from a study of T-cell reconstitution after alpha-beta-depleted transplantation in children. Germline V CDR1 and CDR2: MNHNS, SASEGT. Trimming removed 6 bases from V and 6 bases from J; junction bases left unmatched: 12. The CDR3 contains 15 residues. Unique molecular identifiers featured in how the TCRbeta library was prepared. TCRdb itself ran the PCR reads through MiXCR, one entry per CDR3 protein. The profile shows about 340,000 distinct CDR3 sequences, less than 15% of them singletons. This sample comprised PBMCs, obtained from the stem cell graft. The rearrangement joins TRBV6-1 to TRBJ1-1; 8 nucleotides agree with TRBD1. The receptor comes from a human donor who donated a stem cell graft to a child with Fanconi anemia. The CDR3 nucleotides read TGTGCCAGCAGCGTAACCAGGGGGCCCGGAGCTGAAGCTTTCTTT. Translation gives CASSVTRGPGAEAFF.